What follows are 24 T cell receptor beta chains derived from one specimen sequenced in a study of lymphopenia after photon versus proton radiotherapy. The protocol was immunoSEQ multiplex PCR, while the TCRdb copy is restricted to in-frame clones and leaves out a portion. The sample lists approximately 150,000 clones; approximately 86% were seen once. Source: peripheral blood, taken from a patient treated with photon-based radiotherapy. These receptors were obtained from a man over 45 with gastric cancer.

This clone was detected once. The V call is TRBV7-2, the J call TRBJ2-7; TRBD2 agrees at 8 bases. V shed 5 bases, J shed 2 bases, and the junction held 5 bases outside the gene matches. Germline CDR1 and CDR2: SGHTA and FQGNSA. The CDR3 has 14 amino acids. This chain's CDR3 is CASSRTSGTYEQYF. The CDR3 region has the DNA TGTGCCAGCAGCCGTACTAGCGGCACCTACGAGCAGTACTTC.

This sequence joins TRBV4-1 and TRBJ2-4; 8 nucleotides match TRBD2. Trimming took 0 bases from V and 1 from J; bases not matched to a gene: 5. The CDR3 is 17 residues long. In germline, CDR1 is MGHRA, CDR2 YSYEKL. The CDR3 DNA sequence: TGCGCCAGCAGCCAAGATTCAGCGGGAGAGGCCAAAAACATTCAGTACTTC. It yields the protein CASSQDSAGEAKNIQYF.

The rearrangement joins TRBV7-2 to TRBJ1-2; no firm D call. Trimming removed 5 bases from V and 0 bases from J, with 16 bases in between. This CDR3 comprises 16 residues. Germline V CDR1 and CDR2: SGHTA, FQGNSA. CDR3 DNA: TGTGCCAGCAGCGGCAACCTCAGGACCACTAACTATGGCTACACCTTC. Residues: CASSGNLRTTNYGYTF.

The genes are TRBV15 and TRBJ2-1, with D possibly called TRBD1 or TRBD2 (5 bases each). The CDR3 extends over 18 amino acids. V was pared by 0 bases and J by 3 bases, with 18 bases between. CDR1 and CDR2 from the germline V gene are LNHNV and YYDKDF (reference sequence). CDR3 coding DNA: TGTGCCACCAGCAGAGATCGGAGGCAGGGCCAAAACTACAATGAGCAGTTCTTC. It yields the protein CATSRDRRQGQNYNEQFF.

This chain connects TRBV28 to TRBJ2-1; TRBD2 agrees at 10 bases. The CDR3 totals 15 residues. V shed 2 bases and J 14 bases; nucleotides not matched to a gene: 12. Germline V lookup: CDR1 MDHEN, CDR2 SYDVKM. The CDR3 spells CASSLGLAGAPVEFF. The CDR3, as DNA: TGTGCCAGCAGTTTAGGGCTAGCGGGAGCCCCGGTCGAGTTCTTC.

The chain has TRBV5-1 and TRBJ2-2, with 7 bases lining up with TRBD1. The CDR3 sequence is 16 residues long. The germline V gene encodes CDR1 SGHRS and CDR2 YFSETQ. The ends lost 5 bases at V and 4 bases at J; junction bases unmatched: 11. The CDR3 is CASRPTGFLITGELFF. The CDR3 bases are TGCGCCAGCAGGCCGACAGGGTTCCTGATCACCGGGGAGCTGTTTTTT.

The chain uses TRBV2 and TRBJ1-4; TRBD1 matches at 8 bases. CDR1 and CDR2 from the germline V gene are SNHLY and FYNNEI. CDR3 length: 13 residues. V lost 11 bases to trimming and J lost 8 bases; unmatched junction nucleotides: 10. CDR3 loop: CASQTGEGEKLFF. CDR3 sequence (DNA): TGTGCCTCACAGACAGGGGAGGGGGAAAAACTGTTTTTT.

The CDR3, as DNA: TGTGCCAGAAGCTTGGCGCTAGCGGGAGTATATGAGCAGTTCTTC. Its translation: CARSLALAGVYEQFF. The chain is built from TRBV5-3 and TRBJ2-1, with 10 bases lining up with TRBD2. TRBV5-3 is placed among ORFs of uncertain function. V was pared by 0 bases and J by 8 bases, with 5 bases of the junction left unmatched. The length of the CDR3 is 15 residues.

The genes are TRBV6-1 and TRBJ1-1; D ambiguous. The V gene's germline CDR1 is MNHNS and CDR2 SASEGT. V was shortened by 7 bases and J by 1 base, with 10 bases between the two germline ends. The CDR3 spans 13 residues. The CDR3 spells CASTVSRNTEAFF. DNA for the CDR3: TGTGCCAGCACAGTCTCCAGGAACACTGAAGCTTTCTTT.

The V call is TRBV11-2, the J call TRBJ2-6; D possibly uses TRBD1 or TRBD2 (5 bases each). Germline V gene lookup returns CDR1 SGHAT and CDR2 FQNNGV. This CDR3 is 17 amino acids long. The V end was cut by 1 base, the J end by 2 bases, with 12 bases between. CDR3 residues: CASSLGRQTTGANVLTF. The CDR3 nucleotides are TGTGCCAGCAGCTTAGGCAGACAGACTACTGGGGCCAACGTCCTGACTTTC.

The chain uses TRBV10-3 and TRBJ2-1, with D perhaps TRBD2 (6 bases). Germline V gives CDR1 ENHRY, CDR2 SYGVKD. This CDR3 contains 13 residues. The V end lost 10 bases, the J end lost 8 bases, and 18 bases lay between the germline ends. CDR3 nucleotide sequence: TGTGCCACCACTGGCGGAGGGGAGGATGAGCAGTTCTTC. Encoded protein: CATTGGGEDEQFF.

J is TRBJ2-7 and V is TRBV6-1, with no clear D. This CDR3 has 14 residues. V lost 10 bases and J 2 bases, leaving 18 bases between the germline ends. Germline CDR1 and CDR2: MNHNS and SASEGT. The CDR3 protein is CATQMVWNTYEQYF. Here the CDR3 DNA reads TGTGCCACCCAGATGGTGTGGAATACCTACGAGCAGTACTTC.

The V gene is TRBV10-1, the J gene TRBJ2-3, with 8 bases that match TRBD2. V was clipped by 6 bases and J by 4 bases; unmatched bases: 6. CDR1 and CDR2 from the germline V gene are WNHNN and SYGVQD (reference sequence). The CDR3 spans 14 residues. The DNA for the CDR3 is TGCGCCAGCAGGGGAGCGGGAGCGGCAGATACGCAGTATTTT. Translating gives CASRGAGAADTQYF.

The chain combines TRBV19 with TRBJ1-2; D perhaps matches TRBD1 (5 bases). Germline V gene lookup returns CDR1 LNHDA and CDR2 SQIVND (reference sequence). The V end was cut by 4 bases, the J end by 4 bases, with 16 bases between. This CDR3 contains 15 residues. This CDR3 is CASSSQGGAGYGYTF. In nucleotides, the CDR3 is TGTGCCAGTAGTAGCCAGGGAGGCGCCGGCTATGGCTACACCTTC.

The chain links TRBV6-4 to TRBJ2-1; tentatively, D is TRBD1 (6 bases). The CDR3 is 14 residues long. Germline V lookup: CDR1 MRHNA, CDR2 SNTAGT. V was cut by 6 bases and J by 6 bases, with 15 bases left in between. DNA for the CDR3: TGTGCCAGCAGCCGGGACACCTTAAGCAATGAGCAGTTCTTC. This encodes CASSRDTLSNEQFF.

V usage is TRBV19 and J usage is TRBJ2-7, with D tentatively TRBD2 (5 bases). The CDR3 is 12 residues long. CDR1 is LNHDA and CDR2 is SQIVND in the germline V gene (reference sequence). V dropped 3 bases and J dropped 6 bases, with 9 bases sitting between them. The CDR3 protein is CASSMTGFEQYF. DNA of the CDR3: TGTGCCAGTAGTATGACGGGGTTCGAGCAGTACTTC.

This chain connects TRBV5-6 to TRBJ2-7; 10 positions match TRBD1. The CDR3 extends over 14 amino acids. The V gene end was trimmed by 6 bases and the J gene end by 2 bases; junction bases not matched to a gene: 5. Germline V gene data show CDR1 as SGHDT and CDR2 as YYEEEE. CDR3 in DNA: TGTGCCAGCACCCCCGGGACAGGGGCCTACGAGCAGTACTTC. It encodes CASTPGTGAYEQYF.

The gene calls are TRBV19 and TRBJ1-1, with a tentative D call TRBD1 (5 bases). V dropped 1 base and J dropped 6 bases, with 6 bases sitting between them. CDR1 and CDR2 (germline): LNHDA, SQIVND (reference sequence). The CDR3 is 12 amino acids. The CDR3 DNA sequence: TGTGCCAGTAGTATAGGAGGGGCTGAAGCTTTCTTT. It codes for CASSIGGAEAFF.

The gene calls are TRBV18 and TRBJ1-3; D unresolved. Germline V CDR1 and CDR2: KGHSH, LQKENI. The length of the CDR3 is 13 residues. Trimming left V 3 bases short and J 5 bases short, with 8 bases between. This CDR3 reads CASSPDFRNTIYF. CDR3 nucleotides: TGTGCCAGCTCACCGGACTTTCGAAACACCATATATTTT.

The chain couples TRBV27 to TRBJ2-5, with D possibly matching TRBD1 (6 bases). The CDR3 totals 14 residues. Germline lookup yields CDR1 MNHEY and CDR2 SMNVEV (reference sequence). V was pared by 6 bases and J by 5 bases, with 16 bases between. CDR3 nucleotides: TGTGCCAGCAGACGGCCAGGGGTTGGGGAGACCCAGTACTTC. Translated, it gives CASRRPGVGETQYF.

This clone was detected only a few times. The chain uses TRBV5-8 and TRBJ1-1; unclear D gene. The V and J ends lost 4 bases and 0 bases respectively, with 13 bases between them. The CDR3 spans 15 residues. CDR1 SGHTS and CDR2 YDEGEE come from the germline V gene. The CDR3 is CASSLRPLMNTEAFF. The CDR3 DNA follows: TGTGCCAGCAGCCTAAGGCCTCTGATGAACACTGAAGCTTTCTTT.

The genes are TRBV9 and TRBJ1-5, with D possibly TRBD1 on 6 matching bases. The V and J ends lost 4 bases and 2 bases respectively, with 13 bases between them. This CDR3 comprises 15 residues. In germline, CDR1 is SGDLS, CDR2 YYNGEE. The CDR3 reads CASSNSPGGNQPQHF. CDR3 in DNA: TGTGCCAGCAGCAACTCCCCAGGGGGCAATCAGCCCCAGCATTTT.

This chain joins TRBV2 and TRBJ1-1; possible D gene TRBD1, 5 bases. V was pared by 8 bases and J by 0 bases, with 13 bases between. In germline, CDR1 is SNHLY, CDR2 FYNNEI. This CDR3 region has 14 residues. The CDR3 is CASDQGLMNTEAFF. The CDR3 DNA is TGTGCCAGCGATCAGGGTCTCATGAACACTGAAGCTTTCTTT.

The chain carries TRBV7-2 and TRBJ1-1; D gene uncertain. V shed 5 bases and J shed 4 bases, with 17 bases lying between them. Germline V lookup: CDR1 SGHTA, CDR2 FQGNSA. The CDR3 is made up of 15 amino acids. This CDR3 reads CASSPSRGSVTEAFF. DNA of the CDR3: TGTGCCAGCAGCCCCTCGCGTGGCTCGGTCACTGAAGCTTTCTTT. The whole variable domain, filled in from reference TRBV7-2 and TRBJ1-1, reads GAGVSQSPSNKVTEKGKDVELRCDPISGHTALYWYRQSLGQGLEFLIYFQGNSAPDKSGLPSDRFSAERTGGSVSTLTIQRTQQEDSAVYLCASSPSRGSVTEAFFGQGTRLTVV.